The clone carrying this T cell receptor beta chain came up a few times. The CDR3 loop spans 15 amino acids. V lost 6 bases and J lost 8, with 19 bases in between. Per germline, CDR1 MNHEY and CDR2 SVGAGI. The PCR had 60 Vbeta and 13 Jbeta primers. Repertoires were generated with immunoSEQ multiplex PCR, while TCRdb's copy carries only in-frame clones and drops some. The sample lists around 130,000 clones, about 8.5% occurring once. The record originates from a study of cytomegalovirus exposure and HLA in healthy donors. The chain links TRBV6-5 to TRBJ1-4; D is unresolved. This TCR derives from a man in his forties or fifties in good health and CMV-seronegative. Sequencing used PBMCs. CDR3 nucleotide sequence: TGTGCCAGCAGCCCCACTGAGGGATTGTCCGAAAAACTGTTTTTT. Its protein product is CASSPTEGLSEKLFF.